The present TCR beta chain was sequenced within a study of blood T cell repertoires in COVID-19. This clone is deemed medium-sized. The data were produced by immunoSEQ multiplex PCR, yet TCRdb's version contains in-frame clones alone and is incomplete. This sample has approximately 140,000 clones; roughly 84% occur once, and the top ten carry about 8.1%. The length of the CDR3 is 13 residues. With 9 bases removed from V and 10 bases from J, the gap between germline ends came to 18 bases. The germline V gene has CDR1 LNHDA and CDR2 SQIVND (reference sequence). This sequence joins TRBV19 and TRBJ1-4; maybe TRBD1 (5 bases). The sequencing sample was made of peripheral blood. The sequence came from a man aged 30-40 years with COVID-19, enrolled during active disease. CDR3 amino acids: CASGPRGSGKLFF. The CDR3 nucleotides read TGTGCCAGCGGACCGCGGGGGTCGGGAAAACTGTTTTTT.